This passage covers 10 T cell receptor beta chains from one sample sequenced in a study of naive and memory T cell subsets. Both TRBC1 and TRBC2 were covered by a beta constant-region primer of two equimolar oligonucleotides. A single record per CDR3 protein comes from TCRdb applying MiXCR to the UMI-ligation and nested PCR reads. The table records around 160,000 distinct CDR3 sequences, over 15% of them present only once. The sample comprised naive CD4+ T cells from blood. All receptors come from a human donor in good health.

This clonotype was observed a few times. J is TRBJ2-2 and V is TRBV5-1, with 7 bases aligning to TRBD1. The CDR3 loop spans 15 amino acids. V lost 0 bases to trimming and J lost 4 bases; unmatched junction nucleotides: 3. The germline V gene has CDR1 SGHRS and CDR2 YFSETQ. CDR3: CASSLEWDSTGELFF. CDR3 nucleotides: TGCGCCAGCAGCTTGGAATGGGACAGCACCGGGGAGCTGTTTTTT.

CDR3 residues: CASSPQSSGAGDTQYF. Here the CDR3 DNA reads TGTGCCAGCTCACCACAATCTAGCGGGGCAGGAGATACGCAGTATTTT. The V gene is TRBV18, the J gene TRBJ2-3; 9 nucleotides agree with TRBD2. Unmatched junction bases numbered 7, after V lost 1 base and J lost 5 bases. This CDR3 contains 16 residues. The germline gives CDR1 KGHSH, CDR2 LQKENI.

This clonotype showed up just a few times. The rearrangement links TRBV7-2 to TRBJ1-5; D remains ambiguous. This CDR3 has 15 amino acids. The germline V and J ends were trimmed by 1 base and 0 bases, with 7 bases remaining between them. Germline V CDR1 and CDR2: SGHTA, FQGNSA. CDR3 sequence: CASSLVAGSNQPQHF. The CDR3 DNA sequence: TGTGCCAGCAGCTTAGTAGCCGGTAGCAATCAGCCCCAGCATTTT.

The chain has TRBV10-3 and TRBJ1-5, with 7 bases matching TRBD1. Looked up from germline, CDR1 is ENHRY and CDR2 is SYGVKD. The CDR3 covers 14 residues. Losses at the gene ends were 6 bases for V and 6 bases for J; bases not matched to a gene: 8. The DNA of the CDR3 is TGTGCCATCAGCCCTGACAGGGACGGTCAGCCCCAGCATTTT. It yields the protein CAISPDRDGQPQHF.

V is TRBV7-2 and J is TRBJ2-3; no clear D. The CDR3 has 17 amino acids. The ends were cut back, 2 bases at V and 1 base at J, with 16 bases in the middle. Germline V gene lookup returns CDR1 SGHTA and CDR2 FQGNSA. This chain's CDR3 is CASSLSPLRSGTDTQYF. The CDR3 bases are TGTGCCAGCAGCTTATCCCCACTTCGGTCCGGCACAGATACGCAGTATTTT.

This chain links TRBV7-2 with TRBJ2-3; TRBD2 matches at 8 bases. Germline V lookup: CDR1 SGHTA, CDR2 FQGNSA. This CDR3 region has 15 residues. The V gene end was trimmed by 3 bases and the J gene end by 3 bases; junction bases not matched to a gene: 5. The CDR3 here is CASSLQRGGTDTQYF. In nucleotides, the CDR3 is TGTGCCAGCAGCTTGCAGCGCGGGGGGACAGATACGCAGTATTTT. The complete variable domain, with remaining parts taken from reference TRBV7-2 and TRBJ2-3, reads GAGVSQSPSNKVTEKGKDVELRCDPISGHTALYWYRQSLGQGLEFLIYFQGNSAPDKSGLPSDRFSAERTGGSVSTLTIQRTQQEDSAVYLCASSLQRGGTDTQYFGPGTRLTVL.

This clonotype has just a few counts. Here the CDR3 reads CASSVNRGLGTEAFF. CDR3 nucleotides: TGTGCCAGCAGCGTAAACAGGGGGCTGGGCACTGAAGCTTTCTTT. J is TRBJ1-1 and V is TRBV5-4, with 9 bases fitting TRBD1. The CDR3 is made up of 15 amino acids. CDR1 is SGHNT, CDR2 YYREEE, per germline (reference sequence). J was trimmed by 4 bases and V by 4 bases; bases with no gene match: 8.

This clonotype was detected a few times. V usage is TRBV29-1 and J usage is TRBJ2-1; 12 bases are a match to TRBD2. Trimming cost V 4 bases and J 10 bases; bases outside gene matches: 5. The CDR3 sequence is 13 residues long. Germline V CDR1 and CDR2: SQVTM, ANQGSEA. CDR3 sequence: CSVALAGGREQFF. The CDR3 DNA sequence: TGCAGCGTTGCCCTAGCGGGAGGGAGGGAGCAGTTCTTC.

This clonotype was found a few times. V gene TRBV29-1 combines with J gene TRBJ1-3; D not resolved. The germline gives CDR1 SQVTM, CDR2 ANQGSEA. CDR3 length: 13 amino acids. V gave up 7 bases and J gave up 2 bases, with 12 bases separating them. The DNA of the CDR3 is TGCAGCGCTGAGTCGCGAGCTGGAAACACCATATATTTT. It codes for CSAESRAGNTIYF.

This clonotype has a count of ten or more. The chain carries TRBV27 and TRBJ2-3; D is unclear. The V end lost 3 bases, the J end lost 7 bases, and 14 bases lay between the germline ends. This CDR3 spans 14 amino acids. In germline, CDR1 is MNHEY, CDR2 SMNVEV (reference sequence). The CDR3 is CASSFLLSSHTQYF. The CDR3 DNA sequence: TGTGCCAGCAGTTTCCTATTGTCCAGTCATACGCAGTATTTT.